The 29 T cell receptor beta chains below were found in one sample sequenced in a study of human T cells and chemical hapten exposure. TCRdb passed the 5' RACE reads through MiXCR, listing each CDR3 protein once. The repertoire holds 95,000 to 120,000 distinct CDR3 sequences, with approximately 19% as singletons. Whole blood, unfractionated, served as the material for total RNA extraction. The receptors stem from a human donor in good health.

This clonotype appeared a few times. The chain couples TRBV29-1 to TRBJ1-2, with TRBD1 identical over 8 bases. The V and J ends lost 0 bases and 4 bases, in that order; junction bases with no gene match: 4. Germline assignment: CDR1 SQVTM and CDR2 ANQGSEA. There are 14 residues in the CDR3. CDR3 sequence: CSVEDRGQVYGYTF. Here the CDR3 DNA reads TGCAGCGTTGAAGATAGGGGACAGGTCTATGGCTACACCTTC.

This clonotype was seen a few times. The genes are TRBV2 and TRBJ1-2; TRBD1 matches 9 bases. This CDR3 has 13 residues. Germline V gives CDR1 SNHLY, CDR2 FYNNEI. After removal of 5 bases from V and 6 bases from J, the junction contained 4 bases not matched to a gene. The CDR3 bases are TGTGCCAGCAGTATGACAGGGGGAAATGGCTACACCTTC. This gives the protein CASSMTGGNGYTF. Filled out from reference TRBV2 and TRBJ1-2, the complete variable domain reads EPEVTQTPSHQVTQMGQEVILRCVPISNHLYFYWYRQILGQKVEFLVSFYNNEISEKSEIFDDQFSVERPDGSNFTLKIRSTKLEDSAMYFCASSMTGGNGYTFGSGTRLTVV.

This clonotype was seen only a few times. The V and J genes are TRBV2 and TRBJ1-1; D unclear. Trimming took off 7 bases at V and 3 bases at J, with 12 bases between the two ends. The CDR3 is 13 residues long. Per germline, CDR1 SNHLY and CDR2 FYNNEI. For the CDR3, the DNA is TGTGCCAGCAAAGGACCGGTGGACACTGAAGCTTTCTTT. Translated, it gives CASKGPVDTEAFF. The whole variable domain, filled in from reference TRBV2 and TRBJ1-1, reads EPEVTQTPSHQVTQMGQEVILRCVPISNHLYFYWYRQILGQKVEFLVSFYNNEISEKSEIFDDQFSVERPDGSNFTLKIRSTKLEDSAMYFCASKGPVDTEAFFGQGTRLTVV.

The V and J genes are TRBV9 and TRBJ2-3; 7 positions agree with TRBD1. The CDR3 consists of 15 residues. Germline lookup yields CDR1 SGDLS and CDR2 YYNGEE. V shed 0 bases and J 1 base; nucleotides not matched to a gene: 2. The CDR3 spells CASSVEGARTDTQYF. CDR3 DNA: TGTGCCAGCAGCGTAGAGGGGGCGCGCACAGATACGCAGTATTTT.

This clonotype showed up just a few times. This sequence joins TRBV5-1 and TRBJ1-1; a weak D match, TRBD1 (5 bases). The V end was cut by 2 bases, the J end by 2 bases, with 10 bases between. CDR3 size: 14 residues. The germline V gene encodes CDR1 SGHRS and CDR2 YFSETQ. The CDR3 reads CASSLTGINTEAFF. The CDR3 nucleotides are TGCGCCAGCAGCTTAACAGGTATTAACACTGAAGCTTTCTTT.

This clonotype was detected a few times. CDR3 DNA: TGTGCCAGCAGTTACTCGGGGGGAACAGATACGCAGTATTTT. It specifies CASSYSGGTDTQYF. The chain combines TRBV6-5 with TRBJ2-3, with D possibly being TRBD2 (6 bases). V was trimmed by 0 bases and J by 3 bases, leaving 7 bases between them. The V gene's germline CDR1 is MNHEY and CDR2 SVGAGI. CDR3 size: 14 residues.

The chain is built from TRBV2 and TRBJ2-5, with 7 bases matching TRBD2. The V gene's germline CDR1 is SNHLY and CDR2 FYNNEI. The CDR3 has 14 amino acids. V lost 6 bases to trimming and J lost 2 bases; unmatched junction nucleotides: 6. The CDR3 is CASRYSGTQETQYF. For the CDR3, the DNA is TGTGCCAGCAGGTACAGCGGGACTCAAGAGACCCAGTACTTC.

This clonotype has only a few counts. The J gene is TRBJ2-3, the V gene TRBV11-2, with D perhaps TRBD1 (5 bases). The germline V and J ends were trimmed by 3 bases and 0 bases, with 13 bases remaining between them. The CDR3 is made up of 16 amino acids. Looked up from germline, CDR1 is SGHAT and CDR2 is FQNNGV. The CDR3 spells CASSLGQTKSTDTQYF. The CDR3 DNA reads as TGTGCCAGCAGCTTGGGGCAGACCAAGAGCACAGATACGCAGTATTTT.

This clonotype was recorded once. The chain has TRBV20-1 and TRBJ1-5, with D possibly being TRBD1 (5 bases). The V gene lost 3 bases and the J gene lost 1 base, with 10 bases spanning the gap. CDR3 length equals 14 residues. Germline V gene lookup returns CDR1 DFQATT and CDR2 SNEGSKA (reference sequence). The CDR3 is CSARLRESNQPQHF. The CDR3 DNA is TGCAGTGCTAGGCTCAGGGAGAGCAATCAGCCCCAGCATTTT.

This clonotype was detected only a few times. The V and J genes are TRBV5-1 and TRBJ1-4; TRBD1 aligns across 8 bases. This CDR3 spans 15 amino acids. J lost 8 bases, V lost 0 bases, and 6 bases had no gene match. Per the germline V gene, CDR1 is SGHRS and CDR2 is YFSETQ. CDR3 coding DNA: TGCGCCAGCAGCTTGGGCGCAGGGGGCGTCGAAAAACTGTTTTTT. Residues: CASSLGAGGVEKLFF.

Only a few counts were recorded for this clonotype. The CDR3 is CASSDGGAEETQYF. The CDR3 region has the DNA TGCGCCAGCAGTGATGGGGGCGCAGAAGAGACCCAGTACTTC. The chain employs TRBV10-1 and TRBJ2-5, with D possibly TRBD1 on 6 matching bases. V was pared by 3 bases and J by 3 bases, with 11 bases between. The CDR3 has 14 residues. Germline values: CDR1 WNHNN, CDR2 SYGVQD (reference sequence).

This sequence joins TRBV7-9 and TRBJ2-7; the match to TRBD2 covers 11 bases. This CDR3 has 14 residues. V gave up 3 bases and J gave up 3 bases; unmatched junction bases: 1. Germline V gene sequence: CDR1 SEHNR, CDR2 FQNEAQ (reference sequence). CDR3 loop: CASSFSGRDYEQYF. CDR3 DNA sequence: TGTGCCAGCAGCTTTAGCGGGAGGGACTACGAGCAGTACTTC.

CDR3 in amino acids: CASSTLSGRANEQFF. The CDR3 DNA reads as TGTGCCAGCAGCACCCTTAGCGGGAGGGCCAATGAGCAGTTCTTC. V usage is TRBV11-2 and J usage is TRBJ2-1; 11 positions agree with TRBD2. V shed 5 bases and J 6 bases; nucleotides not matched to a gene: 6. Per germline, CDR1 SGHAT and CDR2 FQNNGV. The CDR3 is 15 amino acids.

The CDR3 loop is CSARDHIGLAGGSDNEQFF. CDR3 bases: TGCAGTGCTAGAGACCACATTGGACTAGCGGGAGGTTCTGACAATGAGCAGTTCTTC. The chain couples TRBV20-1 to TRBJ2-1, with 14 bases lining up with TRBD2. V gave up 0 bases and J gave up 5 bases; unmatched junction bases: 12. The germline CDR1 and CDR2 sequences are DFQATT and SNEGSKA (reference sequence). The CDR3 contains 19 residues.

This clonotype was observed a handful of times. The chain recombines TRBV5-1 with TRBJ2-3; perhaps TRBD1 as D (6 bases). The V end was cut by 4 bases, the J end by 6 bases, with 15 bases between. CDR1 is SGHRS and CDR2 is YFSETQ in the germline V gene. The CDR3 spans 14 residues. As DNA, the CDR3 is TGCGCCAGCAGCCCCTTGACAGGTTCGGATACGCAGTATTTT. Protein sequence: CASSPLTGSDTQYF.

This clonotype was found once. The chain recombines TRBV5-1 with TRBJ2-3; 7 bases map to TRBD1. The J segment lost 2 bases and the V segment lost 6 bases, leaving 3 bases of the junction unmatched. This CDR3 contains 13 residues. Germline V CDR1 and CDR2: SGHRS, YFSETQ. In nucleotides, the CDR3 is TGCGCCAGCACTGGACAGGACACAGATACGCAGTATTTT. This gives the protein CASTGQDTDTQYF.

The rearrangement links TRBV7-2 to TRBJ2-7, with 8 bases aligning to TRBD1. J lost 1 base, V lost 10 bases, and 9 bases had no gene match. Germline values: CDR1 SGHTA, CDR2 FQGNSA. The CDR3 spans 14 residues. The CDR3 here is CATWSGTGSYEQYF. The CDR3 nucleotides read TGTGCCACCTGGTCGGGGACAGGATCCTACGAGCAGTACTTC.

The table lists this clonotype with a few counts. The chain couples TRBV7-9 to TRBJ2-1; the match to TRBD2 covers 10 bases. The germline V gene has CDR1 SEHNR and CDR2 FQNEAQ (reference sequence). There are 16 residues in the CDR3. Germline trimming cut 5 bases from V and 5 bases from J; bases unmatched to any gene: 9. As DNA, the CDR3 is TGTGCCAGCAGCGCGAAAAAGCGGGAGGGTAACAATGAGCAGTTCTTC. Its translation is CASSAKKREGNNEQFF.

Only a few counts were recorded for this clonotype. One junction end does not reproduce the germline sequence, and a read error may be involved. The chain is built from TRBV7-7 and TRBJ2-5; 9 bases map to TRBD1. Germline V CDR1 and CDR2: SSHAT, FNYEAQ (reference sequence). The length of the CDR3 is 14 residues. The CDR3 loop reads CASSPGQGPETQYF. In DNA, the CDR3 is TGTGCTAGCAGCCCGGGACAGGGCCCAGAGACCCAGTACTTC.

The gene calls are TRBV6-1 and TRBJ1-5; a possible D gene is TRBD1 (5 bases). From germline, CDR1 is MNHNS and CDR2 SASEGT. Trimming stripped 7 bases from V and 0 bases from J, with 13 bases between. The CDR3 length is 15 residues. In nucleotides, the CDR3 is TGTGCCAGCACAGGGAATAAGAATAGCAATCAGCCCCAGCATTTT. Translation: CASTGNKNSNQPQHF.

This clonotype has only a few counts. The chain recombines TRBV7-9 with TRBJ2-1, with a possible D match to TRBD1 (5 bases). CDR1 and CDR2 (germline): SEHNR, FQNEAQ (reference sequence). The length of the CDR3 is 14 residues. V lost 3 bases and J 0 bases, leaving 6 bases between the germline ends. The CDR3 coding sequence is TGTGCCAGCAGCTTCAGGGTCTCCTACAATGAGCAGTTCTTC. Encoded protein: CASSFRVSYNEQFF.

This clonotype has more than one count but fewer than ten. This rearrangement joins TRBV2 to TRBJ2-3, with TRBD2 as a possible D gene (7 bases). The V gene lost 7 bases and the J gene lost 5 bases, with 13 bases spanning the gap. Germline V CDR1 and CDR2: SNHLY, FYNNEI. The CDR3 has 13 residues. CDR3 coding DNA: TGTGCCAGCAAGAGGGGAGGGGGAGATACGCAGTATTTT. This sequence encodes CASKRGGGDTQYF.

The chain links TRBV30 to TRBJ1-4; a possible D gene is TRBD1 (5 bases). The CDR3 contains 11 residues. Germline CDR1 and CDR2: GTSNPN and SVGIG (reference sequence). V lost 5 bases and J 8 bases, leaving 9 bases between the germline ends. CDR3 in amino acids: CAWGGGEKLFF. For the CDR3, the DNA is TGTGCCTGGGGGGGAGGCGAAAAACTGTTTTTT.

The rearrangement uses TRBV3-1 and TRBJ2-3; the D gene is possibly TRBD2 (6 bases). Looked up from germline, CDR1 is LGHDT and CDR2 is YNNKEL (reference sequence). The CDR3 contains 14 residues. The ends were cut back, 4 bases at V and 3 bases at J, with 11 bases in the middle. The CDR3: CASSPGVRTDTQYF. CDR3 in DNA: TGTGCCAGCAGCCCGGGAGTGAGGACAGATACGCAGTATTTT.

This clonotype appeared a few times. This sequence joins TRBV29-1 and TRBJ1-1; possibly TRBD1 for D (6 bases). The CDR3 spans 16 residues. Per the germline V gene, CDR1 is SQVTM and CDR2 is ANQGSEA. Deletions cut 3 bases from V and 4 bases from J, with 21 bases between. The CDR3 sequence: CSVEDAGAVGPTEAFF. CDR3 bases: TGCAGCGTTGAGGACGCAGGGGCAGTCGGGCCCACTGAAGCTTTCTTT.

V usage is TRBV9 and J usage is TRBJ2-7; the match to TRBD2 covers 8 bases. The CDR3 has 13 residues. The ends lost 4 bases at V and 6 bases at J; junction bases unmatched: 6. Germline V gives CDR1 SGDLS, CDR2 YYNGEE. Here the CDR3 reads CASSPTSGREQYF. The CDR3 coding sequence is TGTGCCAGCAGCCCAACTAGCGGCCGCGAGCAGTACTTC.

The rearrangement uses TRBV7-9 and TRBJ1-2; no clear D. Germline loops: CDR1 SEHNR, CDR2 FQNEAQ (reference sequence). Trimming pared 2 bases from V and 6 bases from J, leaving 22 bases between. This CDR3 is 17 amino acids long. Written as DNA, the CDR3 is TGTGCCAGCAGCTTATCCCCCAAGGGCCCCCCTTTGGATGGCTACACCTTC. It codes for CASSLSPKGPPLDGYTF. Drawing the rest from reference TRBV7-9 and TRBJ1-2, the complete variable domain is DTGVSQNPRHKITKRGQNVTFRCDPISEHNRLYWYRQTLGQGPEFLTYFQNEAQLEKSRLLSDRFSAERPKGSFSTLEIQRTEQGDSAMYLCASSLSPKGPPLDGYTFGSGTRLTVV.

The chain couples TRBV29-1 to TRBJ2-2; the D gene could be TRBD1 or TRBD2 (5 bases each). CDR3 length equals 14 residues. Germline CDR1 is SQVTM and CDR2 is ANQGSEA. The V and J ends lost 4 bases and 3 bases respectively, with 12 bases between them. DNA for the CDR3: TGCAGCGTTGTGGGGCGAGGGTACACCGGGGAGCTGTTTTTT. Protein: CSVVGRGYTGELFF.

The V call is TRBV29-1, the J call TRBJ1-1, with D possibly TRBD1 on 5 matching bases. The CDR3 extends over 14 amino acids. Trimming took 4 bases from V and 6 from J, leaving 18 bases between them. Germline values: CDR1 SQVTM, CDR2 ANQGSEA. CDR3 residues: CSVGGNHRSPEAFF. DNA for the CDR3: TGCAGCGTTGGAGGGAACCACAGGTCGCCTGAAGCTTTCTTT. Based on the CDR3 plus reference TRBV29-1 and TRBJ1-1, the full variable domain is SAVISQKPSRDICQRGTSLTIQCQVDSQVTMMFWYRQQPGQSLTLIATANQGSEATYESGFVIDKFPISRPNLTFSTLTVSNMSPEDSSIYLCSVGGNHRSPEAFFGQGTRLTVV.